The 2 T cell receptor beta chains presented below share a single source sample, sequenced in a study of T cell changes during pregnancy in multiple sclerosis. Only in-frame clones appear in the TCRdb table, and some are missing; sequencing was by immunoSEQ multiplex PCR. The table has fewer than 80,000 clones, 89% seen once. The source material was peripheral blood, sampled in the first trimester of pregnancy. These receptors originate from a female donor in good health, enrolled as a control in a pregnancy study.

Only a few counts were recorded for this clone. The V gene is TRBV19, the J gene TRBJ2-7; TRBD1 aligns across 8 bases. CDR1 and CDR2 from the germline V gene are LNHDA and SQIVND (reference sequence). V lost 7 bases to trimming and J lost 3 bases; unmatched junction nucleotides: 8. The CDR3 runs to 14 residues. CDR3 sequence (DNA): TGTGCCAGTAAACGGACAGGGACCAACTACGAGCAGTACTTC. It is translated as CASKRTGTNYEQYF. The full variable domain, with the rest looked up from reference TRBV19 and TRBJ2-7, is DGGITQSPKYLFRKEGQNVTLSCEQNLNHDAMYWYRQDPGQGLRLIYYSQIVNDFQKGDIAEGYSVSREKKESFPLTVTSAQKNPTAFYLCASKRTGTNYEQYFGPGTRLTVT.

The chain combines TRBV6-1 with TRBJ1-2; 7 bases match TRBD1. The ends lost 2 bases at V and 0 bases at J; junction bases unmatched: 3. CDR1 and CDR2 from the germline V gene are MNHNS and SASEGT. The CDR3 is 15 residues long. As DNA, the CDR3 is TGTGCCAGCAGTGAACTGGGGACAGCTAACTATGGCTACACCTTC. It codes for CASSELGTANYGYTF.